This TCR beta chain stems from a study of blood T cell dynamics during melanoma immunotherapy (dated by TCRdb to about 2020). Context from the whole study: The patients had metastatic melanoma and were given first-line pembrolizumab or nivolumab plus ipilimumab as standard of care in the United Kingdom. Peripheral T cell receptor repertoires of metastatic melanoma patients were profiled before and after one cycle of checkpoint inhibitor therapy to find early correlates of response. Consecutive patients formed a training cohort, and a further independent group of patients from the same centre was pooled into an external validation set.

The investigation overall reported the following: The relatively small sample size was acknowledged as potentially limiting generalization of the results. Whether the T cell clones driving repertoire changes were melanoma-specific or reflected general immune activation could not be determined in the study. Of the sorted CD8+ subsets, TIE cells had both the highest clonality and the greatest similarity to cfDNA CDR3 sequences, which suggests active turnover converging on dominant clones.

On this clone: This receptor's antigen is unknown. Base qualities are not at hand, and no much larger clone is one base apart.

The CDR3 starts with the cysteine, ends with the phenylalanine, and has 17 residues. The sequence is cut down to CDR3 DNA, 51 bases in frame from base 1. For this chain, trimming is 0 bases at the V end and 2 bases at the J end, and the number of junction bases without a gene match is 7. As encoded in the germline V gene, CDR1 is SGHRS while CDR2 is YFSETQ. The time point label, read with the paper, signifies: week 3, after first cycle of checkpoint inhibitor. Blood samples were taken before treatment (T0) and at week 3 (W3), following the first cycle of checkpoint blockade. Except for two patients with rapid clinical progression, response was assessed 12 weeks after the first infusion by RECIST 1.1; disease control meant complete response, partial response or stable disease. Patients with prior systemic cancer treatment, concomitant immunosuppressant therapy or synchronous other active malignancies were excluded. Sorted CD8+ memory and naive T cell subsets were sequenced at T0 and W3 from six patients, of whom three were progressing and three had disease control. Lymphoprep and SepMate tubes were used to isolate PBMC from blood, and red cell lysis was then performed. QIAamp DNA Blood Mini kits were used to extract DNA from PBMC and from sorted T cell subsets. Before DNA extraction, CD8+ T cell subsets were live-sorted on a FACSAria III cytometer and then frozen. Fresh PBMC for flow cytometry were held at 4°C in PBS with around 2% fetal bovine serum and analyzed within 24 hours.

For each sorted CD8+ T cell subset, the entire amount of extracted DNA went into the assay. TCR beta CDR3 sequences were amplified from genomic DNA with the immunoSEQ TCRb Assay kit following manufacturer instructions. The KAPA Library Quantification Kit for Illumina platforms was used to quantify the pooled libraries by qPCR. Sequencing of the pooled libraries was done on an Illumina NextSeq 500, with clustering at roughly 0.55-1.1 pM. The paper's data handling went like this. Analysis of the TCR data relied on immunoSEQ ANALYZER and the R LymphoSeq package. A rearrangement efficiency score was calculated as productive divided by the sum of productive and non-productive CDR3 sequences. Clonality was measured with the Gini coefficient and diversity with the Renyi index at alpha=1, compared pairwise between timepoints within each patient. Clonal relatedness, based on an edit distance of 3, and repertoire similarity, based on the Bhattacharyya coefficient, were both computed in LymphoSeq. To classify response, a linear discriminant analysis based on week-3 changes in clonality and diversity was built with the R MASS and caret packages. The clones in this table, taken by TCRdb from immuneACCESS, are in-frame only. Not every clone is retained; where verified, under half of the shortfall comes from an unresolved V gene, and the cause of the rest is unknown. The DNA gave D and trimming, while V, J and clone size come from that table. Present in this sample are around 16,000 clones, over 90% of which were seen just once. About 0.2% of the sample is taken by the ten largest.

The chain couples TRBV5-1 to TRBJ2-5; 10 central bases correspond to TRBD2. This specimen consisted of effector memory CD8+ T cells from blood, obtained from a patient treated with checkpoint blockade. The receptor was isolated from a human donor with melanoma. The bases are TGCGCCAGCAGCTTGGCCCTAGCGGGAGTGGGGCAAGAGACCCAGTACTTC. This translates into CASSLALAGVGQETQYF.